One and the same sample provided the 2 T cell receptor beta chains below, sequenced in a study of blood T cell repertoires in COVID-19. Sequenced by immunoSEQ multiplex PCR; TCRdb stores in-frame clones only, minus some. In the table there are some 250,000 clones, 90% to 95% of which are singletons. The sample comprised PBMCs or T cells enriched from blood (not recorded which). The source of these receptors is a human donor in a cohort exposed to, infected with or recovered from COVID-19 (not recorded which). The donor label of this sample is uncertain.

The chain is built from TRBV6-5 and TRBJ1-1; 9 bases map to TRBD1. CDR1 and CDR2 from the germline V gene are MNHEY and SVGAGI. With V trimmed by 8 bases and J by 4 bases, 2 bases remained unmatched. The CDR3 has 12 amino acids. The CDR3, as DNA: TGTGCCAGCGGGACAGGGACCACTGAAGCTTTCTTT. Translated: CASGTGTTEAFF.

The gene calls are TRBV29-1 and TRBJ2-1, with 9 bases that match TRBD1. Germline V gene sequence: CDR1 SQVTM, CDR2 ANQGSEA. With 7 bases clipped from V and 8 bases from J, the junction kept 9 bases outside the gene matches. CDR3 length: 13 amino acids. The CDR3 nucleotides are TGCAGCGAACTGGGACAGGGACGCGATGAGCAGTTCTTC. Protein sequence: CSELGQGRDEQFF.